The clone carrying this T cell receptor (beta chain) was observed at least ten times. Antigen specificity is unknown. Sample time point: newly diagnosed GD, antithyroid drugs for less than 3 months. Generation of the TCR library employed RNA extracted from PBMCs. The V gene's germline CDR1 is DFQATT and CDR2 SNEGSKA (reference sequence). This CDR3 region has 15 residues. V lost 3 bases and J lost 5, with 17 bases in between. This sample was included in a study of regulatory T cells in long-lasting Graves disease. Assembly of TCR beta libraries relied on iRepertoire HTBI primers together with Arm-PCR of CDR3 regions. Each CDR3 protein gets one entry after TCRdb re-called the multiplex PCR reads with MiXCR. The data hold 250,000 to 300,000 distinct CDR3 sequences, with around a sixth observed a single time. Study findings and constraints: TRBV28, TRBJ1-2 and TRBJ2-5 emerged as the favored segments in persistent disease.

The same sample was also studied in work on T cells in Graves' hyperthyroidism and ophthalmopathy.

This sequence originates from a young woman with Graves disease. The sequencing here drew on peripheral blood mononuclear cells (PBMCs), taken at new diagnosis, from a patient treated with antithyroid drugs. The V gene is TRBV20-1, the J gene TRBJ1-5, with a possible D match to TRBD1 (6 bases). The CDR3 DNA reads TGCAGTGCTAGCCCTGGGACATTCGCCGATCAGCCCCAGCATTTT. Amino acid sequence: CSASPGTFADQPQHF.